This T cell receptor (beta chain) is drawn from a study of control samples from healthy donors and cancer patients (dated by TCRdb to about 2020). On this clone itself: This clone's antigen is unknown. Base qualities are not provided; no much larger clone lies one nucleotide away.

The CDR3 holds 15 amino acids from the cysteine to the phenylalanine. Just CDR3 DNA is preserved here, 45 bases in frame from base 1. V ends up 3 bases short and J 3 bases short, with an unmatched junction base count of 3. According to the germline V gene (reference sequence), CDR1 reads SGHAT and CDR2 reads FQDESV. The library was obtained by the immunoSEQ multiplex PCR assay. Sourced from immuneACCESS, this table was stored by TCRdb with only in-frame sequences that have V and J called. A share of the clones is absent; for the studies checked, an unresolved V gene accounts for under half, and the remainder has no known explanation. A total of more than 95,000 clones appear in this sample, approximately 83% of them only once. The leading ten clones occupy roughly an eighth of the sample.

The sequenced sample consisted of blood. The rearranged chain carries TRBV11-1 and TRBJ2-1, and TRBD2 matches 9 of the central bases. The TCR sequence derives from a woman aged 45-65 years in good health. The nucleotide sequence reads TGTGCCAGCAGCTTTGAGCGGGGGGACTACAATGAGCAGTTCTTC. Its translation reads: CASSFERGDYNEQFF.